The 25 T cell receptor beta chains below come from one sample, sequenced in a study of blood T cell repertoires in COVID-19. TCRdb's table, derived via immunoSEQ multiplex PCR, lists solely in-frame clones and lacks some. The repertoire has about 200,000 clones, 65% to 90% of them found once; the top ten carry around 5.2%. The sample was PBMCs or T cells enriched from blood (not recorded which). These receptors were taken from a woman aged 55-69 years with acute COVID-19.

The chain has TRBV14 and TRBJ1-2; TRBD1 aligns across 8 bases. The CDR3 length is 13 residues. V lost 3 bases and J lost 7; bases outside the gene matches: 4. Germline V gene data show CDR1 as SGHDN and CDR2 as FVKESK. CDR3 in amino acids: CASSHRGRSGYTF. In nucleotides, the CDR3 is TGTGCCAGCAGCCACAGGGGGCGCAGTGGCTACACCTTC.

The CDR3 DNA reads TGTGCCAGCAGCCAAGATACGAGCGGGAGTGGAAACAATGAGCAGTTCTTC. Translated: CASSQDTSGSGNNEQFF. This rearrangement joins TRBV4-2 to TRBJ2-1; 8 nucleotides line up with TRBD2. The CDR3 spans 17 residues. Germline V gene sequence: CDR1 LGHNA, CDR2 YNFKEQ. The ends lost 0 bases at V and 5 bases at J; junction bases unmatched: 9.

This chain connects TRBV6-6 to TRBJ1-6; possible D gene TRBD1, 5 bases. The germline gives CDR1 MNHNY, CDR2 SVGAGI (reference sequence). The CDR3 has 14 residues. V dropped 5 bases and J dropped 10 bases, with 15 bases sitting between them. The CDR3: CASSNSGESSPLHF. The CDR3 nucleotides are TGTGCCAGCAGTAATTCGGGGGAGTCATCACCCCTCCACTTT.

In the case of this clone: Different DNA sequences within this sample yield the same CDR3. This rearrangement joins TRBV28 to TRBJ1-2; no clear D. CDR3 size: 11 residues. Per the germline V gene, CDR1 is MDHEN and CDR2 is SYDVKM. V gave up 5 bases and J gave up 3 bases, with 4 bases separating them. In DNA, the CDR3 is TGTGCCAGCAGTAGAGACTATGGCTACACCTTC. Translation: CASSRDYGYTF.

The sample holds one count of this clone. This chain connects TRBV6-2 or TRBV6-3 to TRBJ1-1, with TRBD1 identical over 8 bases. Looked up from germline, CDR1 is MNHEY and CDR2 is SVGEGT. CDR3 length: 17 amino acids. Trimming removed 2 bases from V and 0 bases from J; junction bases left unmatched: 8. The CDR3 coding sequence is TGTGCCAGCAGTTACCGGGGGACAGGAGGCATGAACACTGAAGCTTTCTTT. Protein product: CASSYRGTGGMNTEAFF.

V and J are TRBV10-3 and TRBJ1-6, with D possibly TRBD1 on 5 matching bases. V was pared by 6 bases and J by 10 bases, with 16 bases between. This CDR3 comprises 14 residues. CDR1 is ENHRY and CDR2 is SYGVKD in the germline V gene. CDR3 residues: CAIRAVGGGSPLHF. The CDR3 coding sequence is TGTGCCATCAGAGCTGTCGGGGGGGGGTCACCCCTCCACTTT.

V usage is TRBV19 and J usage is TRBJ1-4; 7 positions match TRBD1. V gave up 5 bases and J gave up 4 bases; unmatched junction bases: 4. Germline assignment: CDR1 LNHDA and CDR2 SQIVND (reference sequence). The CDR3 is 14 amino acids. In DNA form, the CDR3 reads TGTGCCAGTAGTCCGGGACAGTTTAATGAAAAACTGTTTTTT. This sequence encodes CASSPGQFNEKLFF. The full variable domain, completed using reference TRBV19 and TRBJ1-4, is DGGITQSPKYLFRKEGQNVTLSCEQNLNHDAMYWYRQDPGQGLRLIYYSQIVNDFQKGDIAEGYSVSREKKESFPLTVTSAQKNPTAFYLCASSPGQFNEKLFFGSGTQLSVL.

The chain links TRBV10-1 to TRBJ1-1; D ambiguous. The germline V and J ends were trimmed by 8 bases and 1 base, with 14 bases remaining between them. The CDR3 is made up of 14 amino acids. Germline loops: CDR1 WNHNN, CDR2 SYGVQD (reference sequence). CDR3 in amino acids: CASPGVWGNTEAFF. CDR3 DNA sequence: TGCGCCAGCCCCGGGGTCTGGGGGAACACTGAAGCTTTCTTT.

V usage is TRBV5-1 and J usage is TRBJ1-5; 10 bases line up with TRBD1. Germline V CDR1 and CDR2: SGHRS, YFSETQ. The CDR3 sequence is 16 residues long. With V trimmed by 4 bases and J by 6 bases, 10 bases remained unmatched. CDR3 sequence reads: CASSQAPGTGVQPQHF. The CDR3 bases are TGCGCCAGCAGCCAAGCGCCAGGGACAGGGGTTCAGCCCCAGCATTTT.

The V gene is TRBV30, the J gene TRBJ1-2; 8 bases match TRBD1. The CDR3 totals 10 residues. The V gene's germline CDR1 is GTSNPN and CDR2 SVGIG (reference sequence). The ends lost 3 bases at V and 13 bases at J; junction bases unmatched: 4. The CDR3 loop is CAWRGQVSTF. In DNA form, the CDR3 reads TGTGCCTGGAGGGGACAGGTTTCCACCTTC.

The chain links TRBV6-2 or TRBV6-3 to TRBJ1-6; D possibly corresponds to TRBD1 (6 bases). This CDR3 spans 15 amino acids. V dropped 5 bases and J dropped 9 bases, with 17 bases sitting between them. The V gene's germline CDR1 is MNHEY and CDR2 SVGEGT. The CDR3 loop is CASSDRDNSRSPLHF. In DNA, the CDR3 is TGTGCCAGCAGTGACCGGGACAATTCGCGTTCACCCCTCCACTTT.

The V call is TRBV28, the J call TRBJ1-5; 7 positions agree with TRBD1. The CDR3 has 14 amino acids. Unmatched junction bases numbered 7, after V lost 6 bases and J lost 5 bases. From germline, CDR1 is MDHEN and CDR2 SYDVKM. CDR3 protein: CASRLLRGDQPQHF. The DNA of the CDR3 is TGTGCCAGCAGATTACTCAGGGGGGATCAGCCCCAGCATTTT.

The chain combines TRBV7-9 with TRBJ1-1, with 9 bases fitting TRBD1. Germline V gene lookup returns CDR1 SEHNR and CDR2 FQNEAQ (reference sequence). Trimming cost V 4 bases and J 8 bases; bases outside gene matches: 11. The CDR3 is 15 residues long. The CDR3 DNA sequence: TGTGCCAGCAGCTCCAACAGAAAAGGGACAGGGGAAGCTTTCTTT. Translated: CASSSNRKGTGEAFF.

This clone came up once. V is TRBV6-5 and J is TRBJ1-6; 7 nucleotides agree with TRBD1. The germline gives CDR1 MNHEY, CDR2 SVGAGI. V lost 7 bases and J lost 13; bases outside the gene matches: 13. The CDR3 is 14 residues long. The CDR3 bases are TGTGCCAGCACCTTTGACAGGGCCCACTTTCCCCTCCACTTT. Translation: CASTFDRAHFPLHF.

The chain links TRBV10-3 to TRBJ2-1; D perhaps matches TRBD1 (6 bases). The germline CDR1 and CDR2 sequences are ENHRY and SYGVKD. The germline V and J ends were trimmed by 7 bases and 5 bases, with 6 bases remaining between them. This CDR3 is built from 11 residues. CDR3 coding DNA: TGTGCCATCAAGGGGGACAATGAGCAGTTCTTC. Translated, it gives CAIKGDNEQFF.

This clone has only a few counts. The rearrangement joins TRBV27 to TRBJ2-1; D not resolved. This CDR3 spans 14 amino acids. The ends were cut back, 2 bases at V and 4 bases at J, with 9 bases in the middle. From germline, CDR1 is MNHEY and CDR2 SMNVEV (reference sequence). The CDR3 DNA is TGTGCCAGCAGTTTAAGAGGTGGTTACAATGAGCAGTTCTTC. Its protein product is CASSLRGGYNEQFF.

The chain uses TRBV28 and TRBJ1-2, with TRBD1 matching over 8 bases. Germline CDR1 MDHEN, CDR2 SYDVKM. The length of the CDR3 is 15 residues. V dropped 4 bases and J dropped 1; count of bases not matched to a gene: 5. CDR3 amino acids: CASSWQGASNYGYTF. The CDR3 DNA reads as TGTGCCAGCAGTTGGCAGGGGGCTAGTAACTATGGCTACACCTTC.

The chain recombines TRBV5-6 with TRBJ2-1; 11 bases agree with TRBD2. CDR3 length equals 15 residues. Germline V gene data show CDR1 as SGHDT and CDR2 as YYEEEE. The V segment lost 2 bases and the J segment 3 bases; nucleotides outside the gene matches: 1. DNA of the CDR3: TGTGCCAGCAGCTTACTAGCGGGAGTCTACAATGAGCAGTTCTTC. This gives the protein CASSLLAGVYNEQFF.

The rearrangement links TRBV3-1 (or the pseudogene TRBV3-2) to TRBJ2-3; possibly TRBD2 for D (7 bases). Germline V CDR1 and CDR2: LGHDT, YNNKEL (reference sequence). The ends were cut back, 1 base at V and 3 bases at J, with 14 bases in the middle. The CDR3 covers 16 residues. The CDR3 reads CASSQVPGGVTDTQYF. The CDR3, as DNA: TGTGCCAGCAGCCAAGTCCCGGGGGGCGTGACAGATACGCAGTATTTT.

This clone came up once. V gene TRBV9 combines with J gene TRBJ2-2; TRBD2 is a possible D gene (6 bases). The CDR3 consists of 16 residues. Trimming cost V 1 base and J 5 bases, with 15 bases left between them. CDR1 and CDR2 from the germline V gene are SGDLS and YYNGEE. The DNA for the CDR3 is TGTGCCAGCAGCGTAAATTCGGAGGGCCGAACCGGGGAGCTGTTTTTT. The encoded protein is CASSVNSEGRTGELFF.

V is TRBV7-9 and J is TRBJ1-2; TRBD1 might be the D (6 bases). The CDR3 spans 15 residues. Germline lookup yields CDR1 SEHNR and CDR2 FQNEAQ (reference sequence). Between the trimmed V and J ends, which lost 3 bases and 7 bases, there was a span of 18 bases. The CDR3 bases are TGTGCCAGCAGCTTGCTCAGGGGCGGTTTACGTGGCTACACCTTC. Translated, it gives CASSLLRGGLRGYTF.

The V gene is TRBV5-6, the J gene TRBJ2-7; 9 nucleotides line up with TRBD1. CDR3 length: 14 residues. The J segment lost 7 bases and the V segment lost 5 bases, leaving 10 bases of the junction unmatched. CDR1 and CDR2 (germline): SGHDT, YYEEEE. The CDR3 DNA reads TGTGCCAGCAGGAAAACAGGGGGCCCCCTTGAGCAGTACGTC. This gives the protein CASRKTGGPLEQYV.

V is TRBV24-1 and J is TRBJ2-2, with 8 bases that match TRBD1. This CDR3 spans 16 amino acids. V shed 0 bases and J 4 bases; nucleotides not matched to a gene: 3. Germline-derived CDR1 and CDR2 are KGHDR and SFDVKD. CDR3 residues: CATSDLDTGGTGELFF. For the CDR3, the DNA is TGTGCCACCAGTGATTTGGACACAGGGGGCACCGGGGAGCTGTTTTTT.

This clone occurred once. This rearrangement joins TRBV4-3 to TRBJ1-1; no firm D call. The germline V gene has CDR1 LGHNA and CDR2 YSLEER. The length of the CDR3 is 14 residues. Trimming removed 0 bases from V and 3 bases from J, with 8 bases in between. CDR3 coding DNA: TGCGCCAGCAGCCAAGAGAACGGGGACACTGAAGCTTTCTTT. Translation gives CASSQENGDTEAFF.

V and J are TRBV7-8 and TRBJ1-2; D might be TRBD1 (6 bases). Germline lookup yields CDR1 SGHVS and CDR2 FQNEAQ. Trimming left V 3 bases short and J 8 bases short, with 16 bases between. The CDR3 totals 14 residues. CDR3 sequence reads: CASSFLDSGGGYTF. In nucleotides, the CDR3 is TGTGCCAGCAGCTTTCTGGACAGTGGGGGCGGCTACACCTTC.